The rows below give T cell receptor beta chains drawn from one sample of a study of tumor and adjacent non-tumor tissue in lung cancer. Each CDR3 protein is one row after TCRdb ran MiXCR on the multiplex PCR reads. The sample lists 71,000 or so distinct CDR3 sequences; 80% to 85% were seen once. What was sequenced was lung tumor tissue. These receptors all stem from a woman aged 50 to 65 with non-small cell lung cancer. CDR3s include the opening cysteine and the closing phenylalanine or tryptophan. D genes are given only for firm matches. Only some rows state a clone size, as once, few, many or a class for expanded clones.

CDR3 DNA: TGCAGTATGGGACAGTGGAGCTCCTACAATGAGCAGTTCTTC
CDR3 protein: CSMGQWSSYNEQFF
clone size: NA
D gene: TRBD1
CDR3 length: 14
J gene: TRBJ2-1
V gene: TRBV29-1

CDR3 DNA: TGCGCCGGCAGCTTGGGAGAGACCCAGTGCTTC
CDR3 protein: CAGSLGETQCF
clone size: NA
D gene: NA
CDR3 length: 11
J gene: TRBJ2-5
V gene: TRBV11-2

CDR3 DNA: TGTGCCAGCAGTTACTGGAGGGGGAATGTAGCTTTCTTT
CDR3 protein: CASSYWRGNVAFF
clone size: NA
D gene: NA
CDR3 length: 13
J gene: TRBJ1-1
V gene: TRBV6-2/TRBV6-3

CDR3 DNA: TGTGCCAGCAGTTTAGTTTCGGCTAGCGCATCCCACAATGAGCAGTTCTTC
CDR3 protein: CASSLVSASASHNEQFF
clone size: NA
D gene: NA
CDR3 length: 17
J gene: TRBJ2-1
V gene: TRBV12-3/TRBV12-4

CDR3 DNA: TGTGCCAGCAGTTACGTGGAAGACACCCAGTACTTC
CDR3 protein: CASSYVEDTQYF
clone size: NA
D gene: NA
CDR3 length: 12
J gene: TRBJ2-5
V gene: TRBV6-2/TRBV6-3

CDR3 DNA: TGTGCCAGCAGTTACGGTATCGGGAGTGAAGAGACCCAGTACTTC
CDR3 protein: CASSYGIGSEETQYF
clone size: NA
D gene: NA
CDR3 length: 15
J gene: TRBJ2-5
V gene: TRBV6-2/TRBV6-3

CDR3 DNA: TGTGCCAGCAGCCAAGGATCTGGTAGTCAGCCCCAGCATTTT
CDR3 protein: CASSQGSGSQPQHF
clone size: few
D gene: NA
CDR3 length: 14
J gene: TRBJ1-5
V gene: TRBV3-1

CDR3 DNA: TGTGCCAGCAGCGTGCAGGGGCGGGTTTTCGCCGGGGAGCTGTTTTTT
CDR3 protein: CASSVQGRVFAGELFF
clone size: many
D gene: NA
CDR3 length: 16
J gene: TRBJ2-2
V gene: TRBV5-6

CDR3 DNA: TGTGCCTGGACTCCCTCAATTGTTTCTGGAGCCAACGTCCTGATTTTC
CDR3 protein: CAWTPSIVSGANVLIF
clone size: NA
D gene: NA
CDR3 length: 16
J gene: TRBJ2-6
V gene: TRBV30

CDR3 DNA: TGTGCCATCAGTGTTAGCGGCAGTAGAGATACACAGTATTTT
CDR3 protein: CAISVSGSRDTQYF
clone size: NA
D gene: NA
CDR3 length: 14
J gene: TRBJ2-3
V gene: TRBV10-3

CDR3 DNA: TGTGCCAGCAACCTAGATATGGGGAATGGCTACACCTTC
CDR3 protein: CASNLDMGNGYTF
clone size: NA
D gene: NA
CDR3 length: 13
J gene: TRBJ1-2
V gene: TRBV11-2

CDR3 DNA: TGCACCAGCAGCAATGTGGGACAGGGCACAGATACGCAGTATTTT
CDR3 protein: CTSSNVGQGTDTQYF
clone size: NA
D gene: TRBD1
CDR3 length: 15
J gene: TRBJ2-3
V gene: TRBV10-2

CDR3 DNA: TGTGCCAGCATGACGGCGAACGGCAATGAGCAATTCTTC
CDR3 protein: CASMTANGNEQFF
clone size: NA
D gene: NA
CDR3 length: 13
J gene: TRBJ2-1
V gene: TRBV6-1

CDR3 DNA: TGTGCCGGCAGTTACTCGGCGGGAGTTACCTGCGAGCAGTACTTC
CDR3 protein: CAGSYSAGVTCEQYF
clone size: NA
D gene: TRBD2
CDR3 length: 15
J gene: TRBJ2-7
V gene: TRBV6-5

CDR3 DNA: TGTGCCAGTAGTCAACGCAGCTATGGCTACACCTTC
CDR3 protein: CASSQRSYGYTF
clone size: NA
D gene: NA
CDR3 length: 12
J gene: TRBJ1-2
V gene: TRBV4-2

CDR3 DNA: TGTGCCAGGAGTTTAAATAACTATGGCTACACGTTC
CDR3 protein: CARSLNNYGYTF
clone size: NA
D gene: NA
CDR3 length: 12
J gene: TRBJ1-2
V gene: TRBV28

CDR3 DNA: TGCAGCGTTGGGCGGGCAAGTTACGGCTACACCTTC
CDR3 protein: CSVGRASYGYTF
clone size: NA
D gene: NA
CDR3 length: 12
J gene: TRBJ1-2
V gene: TRBV29-1

CDR3 DNA: TGTGCCAGCGGTTATGGGCAGCCAAGTGAGCAGTTCTTC
CDR3 protein: CASGYGQPSEQFF
clone size: NA
D gene: NA
CDR3 length: 13
J gene: TRBJ2-1
V gene: TRBV6-2/TRBV6-3

CDR3 DNA: TGCAGTGCTAGAGACCCCATTGAGGGGCACGGTGAAAAACTGTATTTT
CDR3 protein: CSARDPIEGHGEKLYF
clone size: few
D gene: NA
CDR3 length: 16
J gene: TRBJ1-4
V gene: TRBV20-1

CDR3 DNA: TGTGCCTGTAGCGGCGAGATTTCCCTCTATAATTCACCCCTCCACTTT
CDR3 protein: CACSGEISLYNSPLHF
clone size: few
D gene: NA
CDR3 length: 16
J gene: TRBJ1-6
V gene: TRBV19

CDR3 DNA: TGTGCCAGCAGCCCCTCCGGGACAGAGCGAGAGGTCCTATTTCCAGATACGCAGTATTTT
CDR3 protein: CASSPSGTEREVLFPDTQYF
clone size: few
D gene: TRBD1
CDR3 length: 20
J gene: TRBJ2-3
V gene: TRBV7-8

CDR3 DNA: TGTGCCAGTAGCCTTTACAAGGGCCAAGAGACCCAGTACTTC
CDR3 protein: CASSLYKGQETQYF
clone size: few
D gene: NA
CDR3 length: 14
J gene: TRBJ2-5
V gene: TRBV11-1

CDR3 DNA: TGTGCCAGCAGCGGGGGGTTGCTGCCGAACACTGAAGCTTTCTTT
CDR3 protein: CASSGGLLPNTEAFF
clone size: many
D gene: NA
CDR3 length: 15
J gene: TRBJ1-1
V gene: TRBV12-3/TRBV12-4

CDR3 DNA: TGCAGTGCTCAAACAGGGATTATTAATCAGCCCCAGCATTTT
CDR3 protein: CSAQTGIINQPQHF
clone size: NA
D gene: NA
CDR3 length: 14
J gene: TRBJ1-5
V gene: TRBV20-1

CDR3 DNA: TGCAGCGTTATTATCCTGGCGGGAAGGGTCGGGGAGCTGTTTTTT
CDR3 protein: CSVIILAGRVGELFF
clone size: NA
D gene: NA
CDR3 length: 15
J gene: TRBJ2-2
V gene: TRBV29-1

CDR3 DNA: TGTGCCAGCAGTAGAACCGGCGGGCAGGGGCCTGGCTACACCTTC
CDR3 protein: CASSRTGGQGPGYTF
clone size: many
D gene: NA
CDR3 length: 15
J gene: TRBJ1-2
V gene: TRBV6-1

CDR3 DNA: TGTGCCAGCTGCTTATTGGCGGGAGCGCTTCGGGTGGAGACCCAGTACTTC
CDR3 protein: CASCLLAGALRVETQYF
clone size: NA
D gene: TRBD2
CDR3 length: 17
J gene: TRBJ2-5
V gene: TRBV7-8

CDR3 DNA: TGTGCCAGCAGCAAAAACTGGGACACCTGGGAGGTGTTCTTT
CDR3 protein: CASSKNWDTWEVFF
clone size: NA
D gene: NA
CDR3 length: 14
J gene: TRBJ2-2
V gene: TRBV11-2

CDR3 DNA: TGTACCAGTAACAAAGGGGGAGGGTGCTACAATGAGCAGTTCTTC
CDR3 protein: CTSNKGGGCYNEQFF
clone size: once
D gene: NA
CDR3 length: 15
J gene: TRBJ2-1
V gene: TRBV11-2

CDR3 DNA: TGCAACGTTGGTAGGAAGGGCAACAATGAGCAGTCCTTC
CDR3 protein: CNVGRKGNNEQSF
clone size: NA
D gene: NA
CDR3 length: 13
J gene: TRBJ2-1
V gene: TRBV29-1

CDR3 DNA: TGTGCCAGCAGAAATCCGGACGGACTTTACTACGAGCAGTACTTC
CDR3 protein: CASRNPDGLYYEQYF
clone size: many
D gene: NA
CDR3 length: 15
J gene: TRBJ2-7
V gene: TRBV5-8

CDR3 DNA: TGCGCCAGCAGCCAACCCCTACCGACAGATACGCAATATTTT
CDR3 protein: CASSQPLPTDTQYF
clone size: NA
D gene: NA
CDR3 length: 14
J gene: TRBJ2-3
V gene: TRBV4-1

CDR3 DNA: TGCAGCCTTGTTTTAGGTTGGGGCGACAGCTACGAGCAGTACTTC
CDR3 protein: CSLVLGWGDSYEQYF
clone size: once
D gene: NA
CDR3 length: 15
J gene: TRBJ2-7
V gene: TRBV29-1

CDR3 DNA: TGTGCTACCAGTAAGGCCAGCAGCAGATCCTACAATGAGCGGTTATTC
CDR3 protein: CATSKASSRSYNERLF
clone size: NA
D gene: NA
CDR3 length: 16
J gene: TRBJ2-1
V gene: TRBV24-1

CDR3 DNA: TGTGCCAGCGGAGGGTTATATAATTCATCCCTCCACTTT
CDR3 protein: CASGGLYNSSLHF
clone size: NA
D gene: NA
CDR3 length: 13
J gene: TRBJ1-6
V gene: TRBV28

CDR3 DNA: TGTGCCAGCAGCCTTAGCGGGAGCAGAGATACGCAGAATTTT
CDR3 protein: CASSLSGSRDTQNF
clone size: few
D gene: TRBD2
CDR3 length: 14
J gene: TRBJ2-3
V gene: TRBV7-2

CDR3 DNA: TGTGCCAGCAGCATATACACAAGATATGCCCCCAATGAGCAATTCTTC
CDR3 protein: CASSIYTRYAPNEQFF
clone size: NA
D gene: NA
CDR3 length: 16
J gene: TRBJ2-1
V gene: TRBV11-2

CDR3 DNA: TGCAGCGCTCGATGGATTGGGGTCGTGTCTCGGGCGGAGCAGGGACCACCCCTCCACTTT
CDR3 protein: CSARWIGVVSRAEQGPPLHF
clone size: NA
D gene: NA
CDR3 length: 20
J gene: TRBJ1-6
V gene: TRBV20-1

CDR3 DNA: TGTGCCAGCAGTCAGACAGGGCTGGGGGCCAACGTCCTGACTTTC
CDR3 protein: CASSQTGLGANVLTF
clone size: NA
D gene: TRBD1
CDR3 length: 15
J gene: TRBJ2-6
V gene: TRBV6-6

CDR3 DNA: TGTGCCAGCAGTTCATCCTCCGGGACTAGTACGAATGAACAGTTCTTC
CDR3 protein: CASSSSSGTSTNEQFF
clone size: NA
D gene: TRBD2
CDR3 length: 16
J gene: TRBJ2-1
V gene: TRBV6-6

CDR3 DNA: TGTGCCAGTAACAAAGGGGGAAGGGGCTACAATGAGCAGGTCTTC
CDR3 protein: CASNKGGRGYNEQVF
clone size: NA
D gene: NA
CDR3 length: 15
J gene: TRBJ2-1
V gene: TRBV11-2

CDR3 DNA: TGTGCCAGCTCACCAGGGGCAGGGAAGGGCAAAAACATTCAGTACTTC
CDR3 protein: CASSPGAGKGKNIQYF
clone size: NA
D gene: NA
CDR3 length: 16
J gene: TRBJ2-4
V gene: TRBV18